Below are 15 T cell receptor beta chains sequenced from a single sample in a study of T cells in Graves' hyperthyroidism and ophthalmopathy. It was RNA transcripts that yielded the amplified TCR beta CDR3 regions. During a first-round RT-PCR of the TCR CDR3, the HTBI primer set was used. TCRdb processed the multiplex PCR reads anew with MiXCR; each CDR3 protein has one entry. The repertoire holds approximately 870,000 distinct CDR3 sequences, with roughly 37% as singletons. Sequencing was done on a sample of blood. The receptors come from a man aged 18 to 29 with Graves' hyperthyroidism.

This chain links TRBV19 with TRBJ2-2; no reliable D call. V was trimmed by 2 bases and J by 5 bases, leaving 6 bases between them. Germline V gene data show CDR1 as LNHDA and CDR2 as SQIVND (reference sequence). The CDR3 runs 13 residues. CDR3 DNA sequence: TGTGCCAGTAGTATATGGGGTACCGGGGAGCTGTTTTTT. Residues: CASSIWGTGELFF.

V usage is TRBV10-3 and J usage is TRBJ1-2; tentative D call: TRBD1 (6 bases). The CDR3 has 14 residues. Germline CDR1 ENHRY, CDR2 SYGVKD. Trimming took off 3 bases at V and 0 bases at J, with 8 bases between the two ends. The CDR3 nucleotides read TGTGCCATCAGTGATGAGGGGGCTAACTATGGCTACACCTTC. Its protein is CAISDEGANYGYTF.

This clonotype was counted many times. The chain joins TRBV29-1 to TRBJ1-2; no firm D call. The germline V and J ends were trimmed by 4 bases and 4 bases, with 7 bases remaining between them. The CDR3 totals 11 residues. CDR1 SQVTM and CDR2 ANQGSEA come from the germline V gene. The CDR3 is CSVGGSYGYTF. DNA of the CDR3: TGCAGCGTTGGAGGGAGCTATGGCTACACCTTC.

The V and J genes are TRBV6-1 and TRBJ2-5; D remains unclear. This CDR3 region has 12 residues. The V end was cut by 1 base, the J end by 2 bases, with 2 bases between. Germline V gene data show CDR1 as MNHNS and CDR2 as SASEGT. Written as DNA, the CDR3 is TGTGCCAGCAGTGAAGGGCAAGAGACCCAGTACTTC. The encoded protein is CASSEGQETQYF.

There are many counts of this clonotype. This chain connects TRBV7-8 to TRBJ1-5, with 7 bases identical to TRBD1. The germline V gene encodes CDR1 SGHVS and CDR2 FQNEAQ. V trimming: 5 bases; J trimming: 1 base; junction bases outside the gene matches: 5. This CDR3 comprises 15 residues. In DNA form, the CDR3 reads TGTGCCAGCAGCCCCGACAGGGTCAGCAATCAGCCCCAGCATTTT. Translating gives CASSPDRVSNQPQHF.

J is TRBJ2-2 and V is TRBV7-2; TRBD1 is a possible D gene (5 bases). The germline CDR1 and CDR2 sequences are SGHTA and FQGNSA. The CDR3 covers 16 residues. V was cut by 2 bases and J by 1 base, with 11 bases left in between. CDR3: CASSLLGVLNTGELFF. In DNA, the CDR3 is TGTGCCAGCAGCTTATTAGGGGTTCTGAACACCGGGGAGCTGTTTTTT.

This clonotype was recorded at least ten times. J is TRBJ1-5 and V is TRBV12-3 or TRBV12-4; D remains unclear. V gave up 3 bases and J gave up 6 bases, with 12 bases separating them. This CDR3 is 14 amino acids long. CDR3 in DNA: TGTGCCAGCAGTTTTTCGGCGGTATCTCAGCCCCAGCATTTT. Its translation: CASSFSAVSQPQHF.

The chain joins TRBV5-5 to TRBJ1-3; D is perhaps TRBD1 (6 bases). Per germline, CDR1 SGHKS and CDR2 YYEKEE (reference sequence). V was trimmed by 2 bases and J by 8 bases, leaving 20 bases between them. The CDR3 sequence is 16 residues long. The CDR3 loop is CASSLDRTPSGHTIYF. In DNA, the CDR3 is TGTGCCAGCAGCTTAGACAGGACGCCGAGCGGGCACACCATATATTTT.

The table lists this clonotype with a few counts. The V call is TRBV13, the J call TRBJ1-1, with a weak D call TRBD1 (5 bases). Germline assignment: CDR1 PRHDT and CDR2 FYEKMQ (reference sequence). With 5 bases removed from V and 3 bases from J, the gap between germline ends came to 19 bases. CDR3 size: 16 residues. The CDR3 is CASSLRQRKKDTEAFF. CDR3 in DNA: TGTGCCAGCAGCCTACGACAGCGAAAGAAGGACACTGAAGCTTTCTTT.

In nucleotides, the CDR3 is TGCAGTGCTAGGGGCCTCGACCTTGATAGCAATCAGCCCCAGCATTTT. Protein product: CSARGLDLDSNQPQHF. The chain has TRBV20-1 and TRBJ1-5; D remains unclear. The CDR3 is made up of 16 amino acids. The germline V and J ends were trimmed by 3 bases and 0 bases, with 15 bases remaining between them. The germline V gene encodes CDR1 DFQATT and CDR2 SNEGSKA (reference sequence).

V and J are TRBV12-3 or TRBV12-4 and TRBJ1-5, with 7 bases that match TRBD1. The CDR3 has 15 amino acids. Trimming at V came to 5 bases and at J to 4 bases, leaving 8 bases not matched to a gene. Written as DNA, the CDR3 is TGTGCCAGCAGTGCCCGCAGGGGGTTAAATCAGCCCCAGCATTTT. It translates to CASSARRGLNQPQHF.

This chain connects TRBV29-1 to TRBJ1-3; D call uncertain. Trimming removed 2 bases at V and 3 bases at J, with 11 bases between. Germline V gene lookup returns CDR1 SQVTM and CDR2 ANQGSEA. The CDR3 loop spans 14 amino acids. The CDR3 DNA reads TGCAGCGTTGAACCGAGCTCCTATGGAAACACCATATATTTT. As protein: CSVEPSSYGNTIYF.

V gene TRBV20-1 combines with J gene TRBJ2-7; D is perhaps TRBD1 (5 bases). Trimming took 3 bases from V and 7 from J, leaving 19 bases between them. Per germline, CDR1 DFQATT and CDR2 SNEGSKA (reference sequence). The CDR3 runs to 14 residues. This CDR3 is CSARRRAGDEEQYF. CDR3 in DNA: TGCAGTGCTAGGCGCAGGGCCGGCGATGAGGAGCAGTACTTC.

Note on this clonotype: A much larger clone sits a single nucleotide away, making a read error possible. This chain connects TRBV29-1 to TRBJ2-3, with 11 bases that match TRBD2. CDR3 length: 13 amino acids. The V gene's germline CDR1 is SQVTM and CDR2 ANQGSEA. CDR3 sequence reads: CNETSGSADTQYF. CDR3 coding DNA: TGCAACGAAACTAGCGGGAGTGCGGATACGCAGTATTTT.

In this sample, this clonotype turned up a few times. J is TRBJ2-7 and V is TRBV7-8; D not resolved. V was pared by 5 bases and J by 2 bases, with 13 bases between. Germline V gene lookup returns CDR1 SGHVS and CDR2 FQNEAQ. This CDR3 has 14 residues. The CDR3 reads CASSQASPPYEQYF. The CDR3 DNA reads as TGTGCCAGCAGCCAAGCGTCACCCCCCTACGAGCAGTACTTC.